This entry is about one T cell receptor (beta chain). Its specificity is not known. The data are from a study of CD8 T cells in ankylosing spondylitis. Findings and limits, study-wide: As for the disease-linked clones, they showed a CD8+ phenotype and occurred at relatively low frequencies in peripheral blood. As reported, disease-linked clones showed significant enrichment in matched ankylosing spondylitis synovial fluid.

Trimming cost V 3 bases and J 6 bases; bases outside gene matches: 10. The CDR3 is 16 residues long. Germline CDR1 LNHNV, CDR2 YYDKDF (reference sequence). Quantitative barcoded 5'-RACE was used to prepare TCR beta libraries. From the 5' RACE reads, TCRdb called clonotypes with MiXCR, one entry per CDR3 protein. The data contain some 240,000 distinct CDR3 sequences, approximately 20% of them singletons. The receptor was isolated from a male donor with ankylosing spondylitis or in good health (not recorded which). Sequencing was done on a sample of blood, either unsorted or a sorted T cell fraction (not recorded which). The chain couples TRBV15 to TRBJ2-2; TRBD1 aligns across 7 bases. The CDR3 bases are TGTGCCACCAGCAGGAGAGACAGGGTCGGGGCCGGGGAGCTGTTTTTT. Translation gives CATSRRDRVGAGELFF.